Listed below are T cell receptor beta chains from one sample, sequenced in a study of radiation and T cells in renal cell carcinoma. Measured with immunoSEQ multiplex PCR; TCRdb has only the in-frame clones, and not every one. The table lists around 70,000 clones, 82% of them singletons. The sequencing here drew on blood, taken from a patient whose treatment included radiotherapy and nephrectomy. The receptor source for this set is a man aged 60 to 69 with renal cell carcinoma. The CDR3 runs from the conserved cysteine through the conserved F or W. The D gene is left open where the match is weak. Some rows have no size entry. The others give once, few or many, or a class for an expanded clone.

clone_size j_call d_call v_call cdr3_nt cdr3_aa
. TRBJ2-7 . TRBV5-6 TGTGCCAGCAGCTTGGACTATCAGATCTCCTACGAGCAGTACTTC CASSLDYQISYEQYF
. TRBJ2-7 . TRBV4-2 TGTGCCAGCAGCCAGGGGGATTGGACGAGCTCCTACGAGCAGTACTTC CASSQGDWTSSYEQYF
. TRBJ2-7 TRBD2 TRBV6-5 TGTGCCAGCAGTTATTCAACTAGCGGAGACTCCTACGAGCAGTACTTC CASSYSTSGDSYEQYF
. TRBJ2-3 TRBD2 TRBV5-3 TGTGCCAGAAGCTTGGCTAGCGGGAGTTCAGATACGCAGTATTTT CARSLASGSSDTQYF
. TRBJ1-3 TRBD1 TRBV5-6 TGTGCCAGCAGCTACGGACAGGCAATCTCTGGAAACACCATATATTTT CASSYGQAISGNTIYF
once TRBJ1-5 . TRBV19 TGTGCCAGTACCCAAGGGACGGTGAGCAATCAGCCCCAGCATTTT CASTQGTVSNQPQHF
. TRBJ2-5 TRBD2 TRBV7-9 TGTGCCAGCAGCTCCGACGGCGCGGGGGAAGAGACCCAGTACTTC CASSSDGAGEETQYF
. TRBJ2-3 TRBD1 TRBV18 TGTGCCAGCTCCGGACAGGGGGCGTTAGATACGCAGTATTTT CASSGQGALDTQYF
. TRBJ2-7 . TRBV9 TGTGCCAGCAGCGTAGAACCGGGAACCTCCTACGAGCAGTACTTC CASSVEPGTSYEQYF
. TRBJ1-2 TRBD1 TRBV4-2 TGTGCCAGCAGCCAAGATTTGGGCACAGGGGGTATCGGTGGCTACACCTTC CASSQDLGTGGIGGYTF
. TRBJ2-7 . TRBV28 TGTGCCAGCAGTTTTTTAGCAACCTACGAGCAGTACTTC CASSFLATYEQYF
once TRBJ1-5 . TRBV4-2 TGTGCCAGCAGCCAAGAAGTGGGGGATCAGCCCCAGCATTTT CASSQEVGDQPQHF
. TRBJ2-6 . TRBV2 TGTGCCAGCAGTGAACAAGGACCCTCTGGGGCCAACGTCCTGACTTTC CASSEQGPSGANVLTF
. TRBJ1-5 TRBD1 TRBV6-6 TGTGCCAGCAGTTACGGTACGGACAGGGGTAATCAGCCCCAGCATTTT CASSYGTDRGNQPQHF
. TRBJ2-2 TRBD2 TRBV11-3 TGTGCCAGCAGCTCGACTAGCGGGAGTAACGGGGAGCTGTTTTTT CASSSTSGSNGELFF
. TRBJ2-5 . TRBV10-1 TGCGCCAGCAGTGAAAACAGGGTGGGGACCCAGTACTTC CASSENRVGTQYF
. TRBJ1-2 . TRBV5-1 TGCGCCAGCAGCCCCCAGCCGGGGAACTATGGCTACACCTTC CASSPQPGNYGYTF
. TRBJ2-2 . TRBV7-9 TGTGCCAGCAGTCGGGGAGCCGCGAACACCGGGGAGCTGTTTTTT CASSRGAANTGELFF
. TRBJ1-2 . TRBV21-1 TGTGCCAGCAGCAATGGCAACTATGGCTACACCTTC CASSNGNYGYTF
. TRBJ2-5 TRBD2 TRBV7-2 TGTGCCAGCAGCTTACCACCTGGACTAGCGGGAGAGGCCCAGTACTTC CASSLPPGLAGEAQYF
. TRBJ2-7 . TRBV5-1 TGCGCCAGCAGCTTTGCGGGGGCCGGCTATCGGGGCGAGCAGTACTTC CASSFAGAGYRGEQYF
once TRBJ2-7 . TRBV15 TGTGCCACCAGCATATCTGGGCAGGTCGAGCAGTACTTC CATSISGQVEQYF
. TRBJ1-5 . TRBV5-1 TGCGCCAGCAGCTTGGGGCGGGATCAGCCCCAGCATTTT CASSLGRDQPQHF
. TRBJ2-2 TRBD2 TRBV5-6 TGTGCCAGCAGCTTTAGCGGGGTTAACACCGGGGAGCTGTTTTTT CASSFSGVNTGELFF
. TRBJ2-1 TRBD2 TRBV7-9 TGTGCCAGCAGCTTACCCCGGACTAGCGGGAGCTCCTACAATGAGCAGTTCTTC CASSLPRTSGSSYNEQFF
. TRBJ2-5 . TRBV7-8 TGTGCCAGCAGCTTATCAGGGCCAGAGACCCAGTACTTC CASSLSGPETQYF
few TRBJ2-7 . TRBV30 TGTGCCTGGTCCGGGGACTTTCCCTACGAGCAGTACTTC CAWSGDFPYEQYF
. TRBJ2-6 . TRBV28 TGTGCCAGCAGTTACCCCCAGACATTGAGGGCTGGGGCCAACGTCCTGACTTTC CASSYPQTLRAGANVLTF
. TRBJ2-1 . TRBV4-1 TGCGCCAGCAGCCAAGGGGCGCACTTGAACAATGAGCAGTTCTTC CASSQGAHLNNEQFF
. TRBJ2-1 . TRBV28 TGTGCCAGCAGTTTAACGGGTTCCTACAATGAGCAGTTCTTC CASSLTGSYNEQFF
. TRBJ2-6 . TRBV6-1 TGTGCCAGCAGGGAAAACTCTGGGGCCAACGTCCTGACTTTC CASRENSGANVLTF
. TRBJ1-2 . TRBV10-3 TGTGCCTTCCAGGGAGACTATGGCTACACCTTC CAFQGDYGYTF
once TRBJ2-3 . TRBV6-5 TGTGCCAGCAGTTCCTTGGTTGGCACAGATACGCAGTATTTT CASSSLVGTDTQYF
few TRBJ1-1 . TRBV7-2 TGTGCCAGCAGCGAGAGATCGAGCACTGAAGCTTTCTTT CASSERSSTEAFF
few TRBJ2-1 . TRBV27 TGTGCCAGCAGTTTTACCAGGGTGGGGGTCAATGAGCAGTTCTTC CASSFTRVGVNEQFF
. TRBJ2-3 TRBD2 TRBV30 TGTGCCTGGAGTGTGGGGGGGACAGATACGCAGTATTTT CAWSVGGTDTQYF
. TRBJ1-1 . TRBV5-6 TGTGCCAGCAGCTTAGGGGAGGACACTGAAGCTTTCTTT CASSLGEDTEAFF
. TRBJ1-5 . TRBV19 TGTGCCAGTAGTATCAGGAATAGCAATCAGCCCCAGCATTTT CASSIRNSNQPQHF
. TRBJ1-5 TRBD1 TRBV10-3 TGTGCCATCAGGGACAGGGTTTCTCAGCCCCAGCATTTT CAIRDRVSQPQHF
. TRBJ2-5 . TRBV5-1 TGCGCCAGCAGCGGGCAGGGGAGCGAGACCCAGTACTTC CASSGQGSETQYF